The entry below gives a single T cell receptor beta chain sequence along with its context. The antigen it binds to is not known. There are no base qualities to consult, and no much larger clone falls within one base. CDR1 and CDR2, looked up from the germline V gene, are SGHRS and YFSETQ. The CDR3 goes from the cysteine to the phenylalanine over 15 residues. Only the CDR3 region is kept as DNA, spanning 45 bases read in frame from base 1. The germline ends are 8 bases apart after V is trimmed by 1 base and J by 0 bases. This sample is part of a study of CD8 T cells in ankylosing spondylitis (dated by TCRdb to about 2017). General notes on the study: The study set out to find disease-linked TCR variants by profiling T cell receptor beta repertoires in ankylosing spondylitis patients and healthy donors. In total, the full study cohort was made up of nearly 110 healthy donors and roughly 27 ankylosing spondylitis patients. Samples of peripheral blood were taken, and for ankylosing spondylitis patients, synovial fluid was collected as well. The research as a whole found: The disease-linked clones showed a CD8+ phenotype and occurred at relatively low frequencies in peripheral blood. A TCR beta motif of roughly 8 highly homologous amino acid variants appeared characteristic of blood from ankylosing spondylitis patients. According to the report, matched synovial fluid samples from ankylosing spondylitis patients were significantly enriched for the disease-linked clones. Some motif variants had previously been reported in the synovial fluid and blood of reactive arthritis patients, which suggests shared mechanisms of disease initiation.

TCRdb records Illumina HiSeq 2500 as the sequencer. Quantitative 5'-RACE with molecular barcodes was used to prepare TCR beta libraries. On the authors' methods: A new computational method, built on a probabilistic model of VDJ rearrangement, was used to identify disease-linked TCR variants. Through fastp at Q25 and MiXCR, TCRdb rebuilt clones from the public reads, retaining in-frame beta chains. Records with the same CDR3 protein are collapsed into one entry carrying the most frequent genes and DNA. Clone size and V and J calls follow TCRdb, not the original study. This sample lists about 190,000 distinct CDR3 sequences; approximately 13% were detected once. The top ten clones comprise more than 9.5% of the sample.

This TCR was recovered from a female donor with ankylosing spondylitis or in good health (not recorded which). The sequence links TRBV5-1 to TRBJ2-1; the D region may be TRBD1 or TRBD2, each matching 5 bases equally. Sequences were obtained from blood, either unsorted or a sorted T cell fraction (not recorded which). The nucleotide sequence reads TGCGCCAGCAGCTTGCCGGGGCTCTCCTACAATGAGCAGTTCTTC. It specifies CASSLPGLSYNEQFF.